The 4 T cell receptor beta chains below all came from one sample that was sequenced in a study of T-cell reconstitution after alpha-beta-depleted transplantation in children. TCRbeta library construction was performed incorporating unique molecular identifiers. TCRdb reanalysed the PCR reads using MiXCR and keeps one entry per CDR3 protein. The repertoire includes about 980,000 distinct CDR3 sequences, roughly 29% of them detected once, and under 30% sits in the top ten. The sample in question was PBMCs, mostly from graft donor cells, obtained 360 days after TCRalphabeta/CD19-depleted stem cell transplant. All receptors come from a boy in the first two years of life who had a stem cell transplant for SCID, so the T cells may come from the graft donor.

The chain joins TRBV11-2 to TRBJ2-2; the D is unclear. V was shortened by 1 base and J by 6 bases, with 12 bases between the two germline ends. Germline loops: CDR1 SGHAT, CDR2 FQNNGV. The length of the CDR3 is 15 residues. CDR3 sequence reads: CASSLGLGKAGELFF. Here the CDR3 DNA reads TGTGCCAGCAGCTTAGGACTGGGGAAGGCCGGGGAGCTGTTTTTT.

This clonotype occurred many times. CDR3 sequence (DNA): TGCGCCAGCAGCCAGACAGGGGAAGAGACCCAGTACTTC. This codes for CASSQTGEETQYF. The chain links TRBV4-3 to TRBJ2-5; 8 bases map to TRBD1. The CDR3 spans 13 residues. The ends lost 3 bases at V and 3 bases at J; junction bases unmatched: 0. Germline CDR1 LGHNA, CDR2 YSLEER.

V and J are TRBV2 and TRBJ2-7, with 7 nucleotides matching TRBD1. The CDR3 sequence is 14 residues long. V shed 4 bases and J 5 bases; nucleotides not matched to a gene: 8. Germline V lookup: CDR1 SNHLY, CDR2 FYNNEI. CDR3 sequence: CASSGYGQVHEQYF. CDR3 sequence (DNA): TGTGCCAGCAGTGGATACGGACAGGTCCACGAGCAGTACTTC. Combining the CDR3 with reference TRBV2 and TRBJ2-7 gives the whole variable domain EPEVTQTPSHQVTQMGQEVILRCVPISNHLYFYWYRQILGQKVEFLVSFYNNEISEKSEIFDDQFSVERPDGSNFTLKIRSTKLEDSAMYFCASSGYGQVHEQYFGPGTRLTVT.

The chain couples TRBV5-1 to TRBJ1-1; D may be TRBD1 (5 bases). CDR1 SGHRS and CDR2 YFSETQ come from the germline V gene. Trimming took off 4 bases at V and 4 bases at J, with 17 bases between the two ends. This CDR3 spans 15 amino acids. CDR3 sequence: CASSPETVTSTEAFF. In nucleotides, the CDR3 is TGCGCCAGCAGCCCCGAGACAGTCACGTCCACTGAAGCTTTCTTT.